This T cell receptor (beta chain) was captured by sequencing in a study of shared clonotypes between healthy human individuals. Study context: A couple of women and three men aged 18 to 49 served as donors. Study-level findings and limits: The four-donor shared clonotypes exceeded non-shared clonotypes in generation probability, with non-shared ones scoring lower. In the sorted subsets, rarefaction showed sequencing was incomplete despite large depth.

Details on this clone: Its antigen is undetermined.

Cells designated naive CD8 were CD45RO-negative and were positively selected for CCR7, with terminally differentiated effector memory CD45RA+ cells excluded. Those who donated, Caucasian adults without exception, all lived in Nashville, Tennessee. Losses at the gene ends were 7 bases for V and 10 bases for J; bases not matched to a gene: 11. The CDR3 runs to 15 residues. From germline, CDR1 is LNHDA and CDR2 SQIVND (reference sequence). Repertoires were generated with immunoSEQ multiplex PCR, while TCRdb's copy carries only in-frame clones and drops some. This sample has roughly 2,000,000 clones, with 85% to 95% found just once.

The chain carries TRBV19 and TRBJ1-6, with 9 bases that match TRBD1. Sequenced: naive CD8+ T cells sorted from blood. This TCR was recovered from a man aged 18-30 years in good health. The CDR3, as DNA: TGTGCCAGTACTCCCGACAGGGGGGTTAGGTCACCCCTCCACTTT. It yields the protein CASTPDRGVRSPLHF.